This entry describes one T cell receptor (beta chain). Its target is not known. This specimen belongs to a study of cytomegalovirus exposure and HLA in healthy donors. Overall study context: Of 350 to 400 genotyped donors, roughly 81% grouped in the Caucasian-associated ancestry cluster. Whole-study findings and limits: In a later analysis, a genetic analysis reported fewer productive-TCR N-insertions in an Asian-associated ancestry cluster than the cohort average.

It was with 60 Vbeta and 13 Jbeta primers that the PCR ran. Using immunoSEQ multiplex PCR, the repertoire was profiled, and TCRdb retains in-frame clones only, with some absent. The table has some 90,000 clones, less than 80% seen once. V shed 5 bases, J shed 7 bases, and the junction held 10 bases outside the gene matches. Germline assignment: CDR1 LNHDA and CDR2 SQIVND (reference sequence). The CDR3 has 14 residues. Input material: PBMCs. The TCR originated in a boy between 5 and 17 years old in good health and CMV-seropositive. The chain recombines TRBV19 with TRBJ1-2, with 7 bases matching TRBD1. The CDR3 DNA follows: TGTGCCAGTAGTGTTCGACAGGGTACTTCTGGCTACACCTTC. This sequence encodes CASSVRQGTSGYTF.